The next 21 T cell receptor beta chains were all read from a single sample in a study of beta chain features in type 1 diabetes. Of the isolated RNA, all was reverse transcribed, and so the sequenced material was expressed TCRB transcripts. Clones were read by immunoSEQ multiplex PCR, and TCRdb kept only the in-frame ones, dropping some. This sample has 150,000 to 200,000 clones, with about 9.8% found just once. The sample was central memory CD4+ T cells from blood. Receptors were obtained from a woman under 30 in good health.

This clone was observed a few times. The chain uses TRBV18 and TRBJ2-3, with 10 bases matching TRBD2. J gave up 2 bases and V 2 bases, and 7 bases lay outside the gene matches. Per the germline V gene, CDR1 is KGHSH and CDR2 is LQKENI. The CDR3 extends over 17 amino acids. The DNA of the CDR3 is TGTGCCAGCTCACCAAATCTCGGGACTAGCGACACAGATACGCAGTATTTT. It translates to CASSPNLGTSDTDTQYF.

This clone appeared a few times. The chain combines TRBV30 with TRBJ1-5; 7 nucleotides agree with TRBD1. CDR3 length equals 15 residues. The germline V gene encodes CDR1 GTSNPN and CDR2 SVGIG (reference sequence). The J segment lost 6 bases and the V segment lost 2 bases, leaving 10 bases of the junction unmatched. In DNA form, the CDR3 reads TGTGCCTGGAGTCCCCATACAGGGGCGCGTCAGCCCCAGCATTTT. Its translation: CAWSPHTGARQPQHF.

V is TRBV6-6 and J is TRBJ1-1; D is uncertain. Germline CDR1 MNHNY, CDR2 SVGAGI (reference sequence). The CDR3 has 14 amino acids. With 0 bases removed from V and 3 bases from J, the gap between germline ends came to 8 bases. CDR3: CASSYSSTDTEAFF. The DNA for the CDR3 is TGTGCCAGCAGTTACTCCTCCACGGACACTGAAGCTTTCTTT.

The chain is built from TRBV19 and TRBJ2-7; D uncertain. The V end was cut by 2 bases, the J end by 3 bases, with 11 bases between. The CDR3 extends over 14 amino acids. Germline V lookup: CDR1 LNHDA, CDR2 SQIVND (reference sequence). The CDR3 nucleotides are TGTGCCAGTAGTATAACGAACCGCGGCTACGAGCAGTACTTC. The encoded protein is CASSITNRGYEQYF.

This chain links TRBV15 with TRBJ2-1, with TRBD2 matching over 8 bases. The CDR3 runs to 16 residues. The junction had 10 bases not matched to a gene; V was cut back by 8 bases and J by 1 base. The germline V gene has CDR1 LNHNV and CDR2 YYDKDF (reference sequence). CDR3 sequence (DNA): TGTGCCACCGCCTGGCAGCGGGGGCCTTCCTACAATGAGCAGTTCTTC. This translates into CATAWQRGPSYNEQFF.

The chain links TRBV30 to TRBJ2-3; TRBD1 aligns across 9 bases. The germline V gene encodes CDR1 GTSNPN and CDR2 SVGIG (reference sequence). The CDR3 is made up of 13 amino acids. The chain's CDR3 is CAHGGQGSDTQYF. DNA for the CDR3: TGTGCTCACGGGGGACAGGGATCAGATACGCAGTATTTT.

This chain joins TRBV7-2 and TRBJ2-7; TRBD1 might be the D (6 bases). Germline CDR1 SGHTA, CDR2 FQGNSA. The CDR3 totals 13 residues. V dropped 2 bases and J dropped 5 bases, with 10 bases sitting between them. In nucleotides, the CDR3 is TGTGCCAGCAGCTTATCGGGGACAAACGAGCAGTACTTC. Translating gives CASSLSGTNEQYF.

The V call is TRBV10-3, the J call TRBJ2-6, with 12 positions matching TRBD1. V trimming: 6 bases; J trimming: 4 bases; junction bases outside the gene matches: 4. Looked up from germline, CDR1 is ENHRY and CDR2 is SYGVKD. The CDR3 has 16 amino acids. DNA for the CDR3: TGTGCCATCAGCCGGGACAGGGGGCCAGGGGCCAACGTCCTGACTTTC. This sequence encodes CAISRDRGPGANVLTF.

This chain uses TRBV29-1 with TRBJ2-3, with D perhaps matching TRBD1 (8 bases). The germline CDR1 and CDR2 sequences are SQVTM and ANQGSEA. The V and J ends lost 7 bases and 6 bases respectively, with 14 bases between them. The CDR3 is 12 residues long. The chain's CDR3 is CSAKQGGDTQYF. DNA of the CDR3: TGCAGCGCAAAACAGGGGGGGGATACGCAGTATTTT.

This clone has at least ten counts. The rearrangement joins TRBV30 to TRBJ1-3; no definite D call. CDR3 size: 16 residues. CDR1 and CDR2 (germline): GTSNPN, SVGIG (reference sequence). With 0 bases removed from V and 0 bases from J, the gap between germline ends came to 12 bases. CDR3 sequence reads: CAWSVYPHSSGNTIYF. DNA of the CDR3: TGTGCCTGGAGTGTGTACCCTCACTCCTCTGGAAACACCATATATTTT.

This clone occurred a few times. This rearrangement joins TRBV27 to TRBJ2-7, with D possibly matching TRBD2 (6 bases). The CDR3 contains 14 residues. Germline values: CDR1 MNHEY, CDR2 SMNVEV (reference sequence). V was shortened by 6 bases and J by 2 bases, with 14 bases between the two germline ends. CDR3 DNA sequence: TGTGCCAGCAGCCCAGGAGGGATTCCCTACGAGCAGTACTTC. Residues: CASSPGGIPYEQYF.

The V call is TRBV6-5, the J call TRBJ2-7, with TRBD1 as a possible D gene (7 bases). There are 14 residues in the CDR3. Trimming removed 4 bases from V and 1 base from J, with 11 bases in between. From germline, CDR1 is MNHEY and CDR2 SVGAGI. The CDR3 loop reads CASSSAGQSYEQYF. The CDR3 nucleotides are TGTGCCAGCAGTTCCGCGGGACAGTCCTACGAGCAGTACTTC.

There are a few counts of this clone. The rearrangement uses TRBV6-1 and TRBJ2-5; D is undetermined. The CDR3 runs to 13 residues. With 2 bases removed from V and 0 bases from J, the gap between germline ends came to 4 bases. Germline V gene lookup returns CDR1 MNHNS and CDR2 SASEGT. The CDR3 DNA reads as TGTGCCAGCAGTGAAAACAACCAAGAGACCCAGTACTTC. This encodes CASSENNQETQYF.

In its sample, this clone was seen a few times. The CDR3 reads CASSPEGVEQYF. The CDR3 DNA reads TGCGCCAGCAGCCCCGAGGGGGTTGAGCAGTACTTC. The chain combines TRBV5-1 with TRBJ2-7, with TRBD1 as a possible D gene (6 bases). Germline CDR1 SGHRS, CDR2 YFSETQ. The CDR3 sequence is 12 residues long. Trimming took 4 bases from V and 7 from J, leaving 12 bases between them.

This clone was found a few times. The rearrangement links TRBV27 to TRBJ2-7; 7 nucleotides align to TRBD2. After removal of 2 bases from V and 2 bases from J, the junction contained 6 bases not matched to a gene. Germline V gene data show CDR1 as MNHEY and CDR2 as SMNVEV (reference sequence). The CDR3 is 15 amino acids. The CDR3 region is CASSLGGDYTYEQYF. The CDR3 DNA sequence: TGTGCCAGCAGTTTAGGGGGGGACTATACCTACGAGCAGTACTTC.

This clone was seen only a few times. This chain joins TRBV11-2 and TRBJ2-5; 10 nucleotides align to TRBD2. Germline-derived CDR1 and CDR2 are SGHAT and FQNNGV. The CDR3 extends over 14 amino acids. J gave up 9 bases and V 6 bases, and 10 bases lay outside the gene matches. CDR3 sequence reads: CASSDPSGSRAQYF. The DNA for the CDR3 is TGTGCCAGCAGTGACCCTAGCGGGAGTCGAGCCCAGTACTTC. Based on the CDR3 plus reference TRBV11-2 and TRBJ2-5, the full variable domain is EAGVAQSPRYKIIEKRQSVAFWCNPISGHATLYWYQQILGQGPKLLIQFQNNGVVDDSQLPKDRFSAERLKGVDSTLKIQPAKLEDSAVYLCASSDPSGSRAQYFGPGTRLLVL.

This clone was detected only once. The V call is TRBV6-5, the J call TRBJ2-4; D gene uncertain. The ends were cut back, 4 bases at V and 5 bases at J, with 15 bases in the middle. This CDR3 region has 15 residues. Germline CDR1 MNHEY, CDR2 SVGAGI. The CDR3 reads CASSSWASPENIQYF. The CDR3 coding sequence is TGTGCCAGCAGTTCCTGGGCCAGTCCTGAAAACATTCAGTACTTC.

This clone was picked up a small number of times. The chain links TRBV10-3 to TRBJ2-1; 13 bases match TRBD2. Germline V lookup: CDR1 ENHRY, CDR2 SYGVKD. CDR3 length: 15 amino acids. The V segment lost 6 bases and the J segment 9 bases; nucleotides outside the gene matches: 8. The CDR3, as DNA: TGTGCCATCAGCTCAACTAGCGGGGGGGCGACTGAGCAGTTCTTC. Translation: CAISSTSGGATEQFF.

The J gene is TRBJ2-7, the V gene TRBV4-1, with 8 bases lining up with TRBD2. The CDR3 is 15 residues long. Trimming at V came to 5 bases and at J to 0 bases, leaving 6 bases not matched to a gene. Germline V gene sequence: CDR1 MGHRA, CDR2 YSYEKL. CDR3 DNA sequence: TGCGCCAGCAGCTACAAACTAGCGGACTCCTACGAGCAGTACTTC. It is translated as CASSYKLADSYEQYF.

This clone was recorded a few times. CDR3 in amino acids: CASRQDRDPQYF. CDR3 sequence (DNA): TGTGCCAGCAGGCAGGACCGGGATCCCCAGTACTTC. V is TRBV2 and J is TRBJ2-7; D perhaps matches TRBD2 (5 bases). The CDR3 length is 12 residues. Trimming pared 6 bases from V and 10 bases from J, leaving 16 bases between. Germline-derived CDR1 and CDR2 are SNHLY and FYNNEI.

This clone has more than one count but fewer than ten. The chain's CDR3 is CASRRDTDTQYF. In DNA form, the CDR3 reads TGTGCCAGCAGGCGAGATACGGATACGCAGTATTTT. The chain joins TRBV6-6 to TRBJ2-3; D is unclear. The germline CDR1 and CDR2 sequences are MNHNY and SVGAGI (reference sequence). CDR3 length: 12 residues. V was shortened by 6 bases and J by 6 bases, with 10 bases between the two germline ends.